This T cell receptor (beta chain) was retrieved from a study of PD-1 blockade in classical Hodgkin lymphoma. Repertoires were generated with immunoSEQ multiplex PCR, while TCRdb's copy carries only in-frame clones and drops some. The sample lists under 30,000 clones; roughly two thirds were seen once. No patient escaped relapse after autologous stem cell transplantation, and brentuximab vedotin exposure varied. Patients reached a best response of complete response, partial response or progressive disease. Of note for this clone: Its antigen is not known.

Trimming removed 6 bases at V and 6 bases at J, with 19 bases between. This CDR3 contains 15 residues. Germline CDR1 SGHTA, CDR2 FQGNSA. Study results and caveats: Newly diagnosed patients were said to have less baseline TCR diversity than healthy donors did. In CD4+ cells, TCR diversity went up significantly by C4D1, but in CD8+ cells it did not. Baseline diversity resembling that of newly diagnosed patients was seen in complete responders.

The sequence derives from a human donor with classical Hodgkin lymphoma. Source: peripheral blood mononuclear cells (PBMCs), taken before the second cycle of nivolumab. The V gene is TRBV7-2, the J gene TRBJ2-3; weak D call: TRBD2 (7 bases). The DNA for the CDR3 is TGTGCCAGCAGTTTCACCGGGGGGCGGGAGGATACGCAGTATTTT. Translated, it gives CASSFTGGREDTQYF. Drawing the rest from reference TRBV7-2 and TRBJ2-3, the complete variable domain is GAGVSQSPSNKVTEKGKDVELRCDPISGHTALYWYRQSLGQGLEFLIYFQGNSAPDKSGLPSDRFSAERTGGSVSTLTIQRTQQEDSAVYLCASSFTGGREDTQYFGPGTRLTVL.